These 18 T cell receptor beta chains share one sample of origin, sequenced in a study of shared T cell receptors in the human thymus. TCRdb keeps only in-frame clones here, not all; method: immunoSEQ multiplex PCR. The table records hundreds of thousands of clones, around 87% of them present only once. These sequences were also reported in another study, on human thymus T cells.

Sequenced material: thymocytes. The receptors shown here come from a boy younger than two with a congenital heart defect.

Concerning this clone: At one boundary the junction diverges from the germline segment, which might be a read error. The genes are TRBV28 and TRBJ1-2; 7 nucleotides align to TRBD1. CDR3 length: 11 amino acids. Germline V gene data show CDR1 as MDHEN and CDR2 as SYDVKM. CDR3 loop: CASSLGTAVLF. The DNA for the CDR3 is TGTGCCAGCAGTTTGGGGACAGCCGTCCTCTTC.

The rearrangement uses TRBV30 and TRBJ1-4, with a weak D call TRBD1 (5 bases). The CDR3 has 13 amino acids. Trimming removed 3 bases from V and 8 bases from J, with 13 bases in between. CDR1 and CDR2 from the germline V gene are GTSNPN and SVGIG (reference sequence). CDR3 protein: CAWRYAGNEKLFF. The CDR3 DNA sequence: TGTGCCTGGAGGTATGCAGGGAACGAAAAACTGTTTTTT.

The V gene is TRBV7-9, the J gene TRBJ2-2, with TRBD1 identical over 12 bases. V was pared by 5 bases and J by 7 bases, with 11 bases of the junction left unmatched. The CDR3 loop spans 17 amino acids. The V gene's germline CDR1 is SEHNR and CDR2 FQNEAQ (reference sequence). The DNA of the CDR3 is TGTGCCAGCAGCCCGACTCCGGGACAGGGGGCTAACGGGGAGCTGTTTTTT. Translating gives CASSPTPGQGANGELFF.

This clone was found once. The chain links TRBV28 to TRBJ2-7, with 7 positions matching TRBD1. The germline gives CDR1 MDHEN, CDR2 SYDVKM. This CDR3 spans 15 amino acids. V lost 7 bases, J lost 1 base, and 10 bases stayed unmatched. CDR3 sequence (DNA): TGTGCCAGCACCTATCGGGACAGAGATTCCTACGAGCAGTACTTC. Translating gives CASTYRDRDSYEQYF.

The chain is built from TRBV30 and TRBJ1-2; 7 bases are shared with TRBD1. This CDR3 region has 13 residues. The junction had 8 bases not matched to a gene; V was cut back by 2 bases and J by 8 bases. The germline CDR1 and CDR2 sequences are GTSNPN and SVGIG (reference sequence). The CDR3 coding sequence is TGTGCCTGGAGTTCGGTCGACAGGGCGGGCTACACCTTC. This encodes CAWSSVDRAGYTF.

A single count supports this clone. The gene calls are TRBV2 and TRBJ1-5; 9 nucleotides line up with TRBD1. V lost 8 bases, J lost 4 bases, and 6 bases stayed unmatched. This CDR3 is 14 amino acids long. Germline V gene sequence: CDR1 SNHLY, CDR2 FYNNEI. CDR3 DNA sequence: TGTGCCAGCCACAGGGGGCGCGGGAATCAGCCCCAGCATTTT. Translated, it gives CASHRGRGNQPQHF.

The genes are TRBV19 and TRBJ2-7, with D tentatively TRBD1 (6 bases). CDR1 is LNHDA and CDR2 is SQIVND in the germline V gene (reference sequence). Trimming cost V 3 bases and J 1 base, with 13 bases left between them. CDR3 length: 15 amino acids. The CDR3 bases are TGTGCCAGTAGTATCCATGGGACACCTTCCTACGAGCAGTACTTC. Translated, it gives CASSIHGTPSYEQYF.

The chain carries TRBV7-3 and TRBJ1-6; 7 bases are shared with TRBD1. Losses at the gene ends were 5 bases for V and 5 bases for J; bases not matched to a gene: 3. The germline gives CDR1 SGHTA, CDR2 FQGTGA. CDR3 size: 14 residues. The DNA for the CDR3 is TGTGCCAGCAGCGCGACAGGGAATAATTCACCCCTCCACTTT. Protein sequence: CASSATGNNSPLHF.

This rearrangement joins TRBV6-4 to TRBJ1-3; TRBD1 is a possible D gene (5 bases). The V end lost 3 bases, the J end lost 1 base, and 16 bases lay between the germline ends. The CDR3 length is 17 residues. Germline V gene sequence: CDR1 MRHNA, CDR2 SNTAGT. CDR3 amino acids: CASSDRLTQVSGNTIYF. Here the CDR3 DNA reads TGTGCCAGCAGTGATCGACTCACACAGGTTTCTGGAAACACCATATATTTT.

The chain recombines TRBV29-1 with TRBJ1-2, with D perhaps TRBD1 (5 bases). There are 14 residues in the CDR3. V was trimmed by 6 bases and J by 0 bases, leaving 14 bases between them. CDR1 is SQVTM and CDR2 is ANQGSEA in the germline V gene. Here the CDR3 DNA reads TGCAGCGTGGGGGGGACGGCTACTAACTATGGCTACACCTTC. Protein product: CSVGGTATNYGYTF.

V gene TRBV10-3 combines with J gene TRBJ1-2, with 9 bases fitting TRBD1. This CDR3 has 15 amino acids. Trimming took 4 bases from V and 4 from J; bases not matched to a gene: 7. CDR1 is ENHRY and CDR2 is SYGVKD in the germline V gene. This CDR3 is CAISGPGTGIYGYTF. CDR3 in DNA: TGTGCCATCAGTGGTCCCGGGACAGGGATCTATGGCTACACCTTC.

This clone was observed a single time. The rearrangement uses TRBV4-3 and TRBJ2-1, with TRBD2 matching 8 bases. The length of the CDR3 is 13 residues. The trim removed 5 bases at V and 8 bases at J, leaving 5 bases unmatched. The germline CDR1 and CDR2 sequences are LGHNA and YSLEER. The CDR3 loop is CASSSGLAHEQFF. The CDR3 region has the DNA TGCGCCAGCAGCTCTGGACTAGCACATGAGCAGTTCTTC.

V gene TRBV5-1 combines with J gene TRBJ2-1; possibly TRBD2 for D (6 bases). Trimming shortened V by 0 bases and J by 6 bases, and 16 bases separated the two germline ends. From germline, CDR1 is SGHRS and CDR2 YFSETQ. This CDR3 contains 16 residues. CDR3 in amino acids: CASSLDGLQEGNEQFF. In DNA form, the CDR3 reads TGCGCCAGCAGCTTGGATGGACTACAGGAGGGCAATGAGCAGTTCTTC. Full variable domain (missing parts from reference TRBV5-1 and TRBJ2-1): KAGVTQTPRYLIKTRGQQVTLSCSPISGHRSVSWYQQTPGQGLQFLFEYFSETQRNKGNFPGRFSGRQFSNSRSEMNVSTLELGDSALYLCASSLDGLQEGNEQFFGPGTRLTVL.

This chain uses TRBV5-6 with TRBJ1-1; maybe TRBD1 (5 bases). V lost 4 bases, J lost 0 bases, and 10 bases lay in between. Germline V gene lookup returns CDR1 SGHDT and CDR2 YYEEEE. The CDR3 runs 14 residues. CDR3 sequence (DNA): TGTGCCAGCAGCCGGGGGGGAATGAACACTGAAGCTTTCTTT. Encoded protein: CASSRGGMNTEAFF.

This chain connects TRBV5-1 to TRBJ2-7, with 11 bases that match TRBD2. The germline CDR1 and CDR2 sequences are SGHRS and YFSETQ. The CDR3 loop spans 16 amino acids. The J segment lost 6 bases and the V segment lost 3 bases, leaving 11 bases of the junction unmatched. The CDR3 sequence: CASSYGRLAGGLEQYF. The CDR3 DNA reads as TGCGCCAGCAGCTACGGGAGGCTAGCGGGAGGCCTCGAGCAGTACTTC.

This sequence joins TRBV28 and TRBJ2-5; 9 bases line up with TRBD1. The CDR3 extends over 15 amino acids. Germline-derived CDR1 and CDR2 are MDHEN and SYDVKM. V was pared by 4 bases and J by 5 bases, with 8 bases of the junction left unmatched. DNA of the CDR3: TGTGCCAGCAGTTCCCCAGGGACAGGGAGGGAGACCCAGTACTTC. Its translation: CASSSPGTGRETQYF.

This rearrangement joins TRBV7-8 to TRBJ1-4, with D possibly matching TRBD1 (6 bases). Between the trimmed V and J ends, which lost 5 bases and 1 base, there was a span of 11 bases. The CDR3 has 15 residues. CDR1 SGHVS and CDR2 FQNEAQ come from the germline V gene. As DNA, the CDR3 is TGTGCCAGCAGCCCCGGGGACAAAACTAATGAAAAACTGTTTTTT. It is translated as CASSPGDKTNEKLFF.

The DNA for the CDR3 is TGTGCCAGCAGTAAGGGGGCCGTGGGGGAGACCCAGTACTTC. It is translated as CASSKGAVGETQYF. The chain is built from TRBV28 and TRBJ2-5; 7 bases are a match to TRBD1. This CDR3 has 14 residues. Germline-derived CDR1 and CDR2 are MDHEN and SYDVKM. V lost 5 bases to trimming and J lost 5 bases; unmatched junction nucleotides: 8. The full variable domain, in which reference TRBV28 and TRBJ2-5 provide the parts outside the CDR3, is DVKVTQSSRYLVKRTGEKVFLECVQDMDHENMFWYRQDPGLGLRLIYFSYDVKMKEKGDIPEGYSVSREKKERFSLILESASTNQTSMYLCASSKGAVGETQYFGPGTRLLVL.